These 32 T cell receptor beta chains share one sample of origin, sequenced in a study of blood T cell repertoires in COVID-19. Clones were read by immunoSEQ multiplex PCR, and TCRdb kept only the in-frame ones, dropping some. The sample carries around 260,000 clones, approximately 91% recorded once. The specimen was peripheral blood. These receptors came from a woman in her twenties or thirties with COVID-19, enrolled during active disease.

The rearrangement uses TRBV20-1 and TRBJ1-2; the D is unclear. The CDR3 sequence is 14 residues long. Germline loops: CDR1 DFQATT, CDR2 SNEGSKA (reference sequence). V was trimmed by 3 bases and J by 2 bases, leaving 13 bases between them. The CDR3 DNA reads TGCAGTGCTAGTTCATTTCCCCGGAACTATGGCTACACCTTC. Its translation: CSASSFPRNYGYTF.

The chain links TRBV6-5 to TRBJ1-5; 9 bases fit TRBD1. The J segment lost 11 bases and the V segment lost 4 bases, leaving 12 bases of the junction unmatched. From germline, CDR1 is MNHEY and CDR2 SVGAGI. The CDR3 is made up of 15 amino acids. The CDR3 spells CASSSSWTGVRSQHF. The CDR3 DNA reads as TGTGCCAGCAGTTCCTCCTGGACAGGGGTAAGGTCCCAGCATTTT.

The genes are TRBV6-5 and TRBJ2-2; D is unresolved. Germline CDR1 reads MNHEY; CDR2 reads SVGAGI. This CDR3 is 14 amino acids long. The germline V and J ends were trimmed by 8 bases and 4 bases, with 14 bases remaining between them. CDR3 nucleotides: TGTGCCAGCTCCCCGACGAGGAGCACCGGGGAGCTGTTTTTT. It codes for CASSPTRSTGELFF.

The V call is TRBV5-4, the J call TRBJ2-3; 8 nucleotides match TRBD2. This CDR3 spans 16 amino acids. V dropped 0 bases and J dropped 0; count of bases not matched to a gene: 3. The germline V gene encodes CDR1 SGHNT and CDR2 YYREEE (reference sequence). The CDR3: CASSLDQRESTDTQYF. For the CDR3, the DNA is TGTGCCAGCAGCTTGGATCAGCGGGAGAGCACAGATACGCAGTATTTT.

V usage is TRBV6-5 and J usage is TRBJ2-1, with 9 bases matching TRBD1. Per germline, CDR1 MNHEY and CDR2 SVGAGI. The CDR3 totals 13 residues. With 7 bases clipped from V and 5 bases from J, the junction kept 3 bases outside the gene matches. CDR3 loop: CASKDRGNNEQFF. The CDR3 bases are TGTGCCAGCAAGGACAGGGGAAACAATGAGCAGTTCTTC.

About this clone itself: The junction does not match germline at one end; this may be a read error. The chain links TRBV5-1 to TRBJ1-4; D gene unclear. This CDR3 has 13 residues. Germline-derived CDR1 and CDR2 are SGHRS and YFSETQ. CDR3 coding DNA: TGCACCAGCAGCTTCCACAGCGGCGAAAAACTGTTTTTT. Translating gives CTSSFHSGEKLFF.

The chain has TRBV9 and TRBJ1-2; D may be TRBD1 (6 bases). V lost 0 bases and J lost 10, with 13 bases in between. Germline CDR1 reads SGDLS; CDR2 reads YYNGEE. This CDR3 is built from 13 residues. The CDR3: CASSVAGGAVYTF. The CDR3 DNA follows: TGTGCCAGCAGCGTAGCTGGGGGGGCCGTCTACACCTTC.

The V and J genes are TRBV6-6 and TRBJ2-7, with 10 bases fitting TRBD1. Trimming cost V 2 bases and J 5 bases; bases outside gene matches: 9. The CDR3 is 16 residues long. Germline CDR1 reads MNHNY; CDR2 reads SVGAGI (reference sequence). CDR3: CASSYPSTGGQDEQYF. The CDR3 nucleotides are TGTGCCAGCAGTTACCCCTCGACAGGGGGCCAGGACGAGCAGTACTTC.

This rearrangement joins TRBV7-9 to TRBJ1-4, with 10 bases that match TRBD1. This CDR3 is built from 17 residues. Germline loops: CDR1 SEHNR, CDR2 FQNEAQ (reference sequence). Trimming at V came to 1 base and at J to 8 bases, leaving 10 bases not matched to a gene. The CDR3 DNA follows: TGTGCCAGCAGCTTAGGATCCTGGGACAGGGGAGGGGAAAAACTGTTTTTT. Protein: CASSLGSWDRGGEKLFF.

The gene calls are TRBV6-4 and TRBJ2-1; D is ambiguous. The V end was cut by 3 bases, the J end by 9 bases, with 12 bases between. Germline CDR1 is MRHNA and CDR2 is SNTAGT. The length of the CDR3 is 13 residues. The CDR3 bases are TGTGCCAGCAGTGATTCAAGTACCGGTGAGCAGTTCTTC. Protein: CASSDSSTGEQFF.

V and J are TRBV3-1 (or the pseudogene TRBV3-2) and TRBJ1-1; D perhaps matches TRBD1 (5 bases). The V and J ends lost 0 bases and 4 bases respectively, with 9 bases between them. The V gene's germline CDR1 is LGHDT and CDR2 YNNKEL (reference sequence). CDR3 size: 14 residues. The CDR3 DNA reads TGTGCCAGCAGCCAAGACAGGGTCCCCACTGAAGCTTTCTTT. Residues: CASSQDRVPTEAFF.

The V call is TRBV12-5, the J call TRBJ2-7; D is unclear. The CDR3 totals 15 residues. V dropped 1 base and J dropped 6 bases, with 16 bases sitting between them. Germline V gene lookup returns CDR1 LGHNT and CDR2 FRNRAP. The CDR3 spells CASGLGDKDFGEQYF. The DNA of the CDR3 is TGTGCTAGTGGTTTGGGAGACAAGGATTTCGGCGAGCAGTACTTC.

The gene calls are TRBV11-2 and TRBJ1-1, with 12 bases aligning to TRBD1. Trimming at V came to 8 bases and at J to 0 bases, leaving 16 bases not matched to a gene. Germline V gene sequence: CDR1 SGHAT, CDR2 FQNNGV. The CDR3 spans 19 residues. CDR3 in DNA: TGTGCCAGCTCCGATACGGGACAGGGGGCAGGAAGGGTGAACACTGAAGCTTTCTTT. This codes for CASSDTGQGAGRVNTEAFF.

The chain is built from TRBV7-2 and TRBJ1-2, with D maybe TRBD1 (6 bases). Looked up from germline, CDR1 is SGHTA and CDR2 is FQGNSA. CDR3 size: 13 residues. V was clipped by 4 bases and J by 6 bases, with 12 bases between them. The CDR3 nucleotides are TGTGCCAGCAGCTCTGCCCCAGGGGATGGCTACACCTTC. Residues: CASSSAPGDGYTF. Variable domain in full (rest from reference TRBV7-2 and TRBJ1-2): GAGVSQSPSNKVTEKGKDVELRCDPISGHTALYWYRQSLGQGLEFLIYFQGNSAPDKSGLPSDRFSAERTGGSVSTLTIQRTQQEDSAVYLCASSSAPGDGYTFGSGTRLTVV.

This CDR3 reads CASSPGLAGAADTQYF. The CDR3 DNA reads as TGTGCCAGCAGCCCGGGACTAGCGGGAGCGGCGGATACGCAGTATTTT. The chain has TRBV5-8 and TRBJ2-3; 14 positions match TRBD2. Trimming at V came to 4 bases and at J to 6 bases, leaving 7 bases not matched to a gene. The CDR3 length is 16 residues. Germline V gene lookup returns CDR1 SGHTS and CDR2 YDEGEE.

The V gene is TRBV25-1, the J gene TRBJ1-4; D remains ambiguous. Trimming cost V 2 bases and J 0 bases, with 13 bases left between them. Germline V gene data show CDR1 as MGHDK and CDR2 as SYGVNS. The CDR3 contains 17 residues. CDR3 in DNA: TGTGCCAGCAGTGAAAGCGCGGGCACCTCAACTAATGAAAAACTGTTTTTT. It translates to CASSESAGTSTNEKLFF.

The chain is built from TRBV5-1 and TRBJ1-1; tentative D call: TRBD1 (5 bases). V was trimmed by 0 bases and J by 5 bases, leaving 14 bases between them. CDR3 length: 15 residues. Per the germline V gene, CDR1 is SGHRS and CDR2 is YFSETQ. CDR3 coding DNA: TGCGCCAGCAGCTTGGCCAGGGAGGGTAAGACTGAAGCTTTCTTT. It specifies CASSLAREGKTEAFF.

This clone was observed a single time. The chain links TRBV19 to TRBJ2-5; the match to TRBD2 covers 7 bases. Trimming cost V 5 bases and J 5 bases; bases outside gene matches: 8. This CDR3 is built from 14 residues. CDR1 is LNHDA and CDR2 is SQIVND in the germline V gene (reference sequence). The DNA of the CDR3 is TGTGCCAGTAGTGCTACCGGGACTAAGGAGACCCAGTACTTC. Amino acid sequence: CASSATGTKETQYF.

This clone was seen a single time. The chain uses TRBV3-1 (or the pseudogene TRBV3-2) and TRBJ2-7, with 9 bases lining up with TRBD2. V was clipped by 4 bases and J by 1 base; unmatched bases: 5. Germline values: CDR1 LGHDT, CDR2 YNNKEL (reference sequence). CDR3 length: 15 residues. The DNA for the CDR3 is TGTGCCAGCAGCCGTTCGACTAGCGGATCCTACGAGCAGTACTTC. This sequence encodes CASSRSTSGSYEQYF.

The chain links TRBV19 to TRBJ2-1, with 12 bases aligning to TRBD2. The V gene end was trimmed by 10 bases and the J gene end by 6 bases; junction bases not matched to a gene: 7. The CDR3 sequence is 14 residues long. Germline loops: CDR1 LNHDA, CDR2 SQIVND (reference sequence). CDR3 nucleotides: TGTGCCACCAGGACTAGCGGGACCGGCAATGAGCAGTTCTTC. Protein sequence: CATRTSGTGNEQFF.

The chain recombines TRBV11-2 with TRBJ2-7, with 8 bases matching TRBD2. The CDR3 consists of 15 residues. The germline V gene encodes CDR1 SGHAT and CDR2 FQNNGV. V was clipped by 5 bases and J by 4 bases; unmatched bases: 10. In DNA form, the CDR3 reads TGTGCCAGCAGCGCGAGTCCGGGAGGGGTATACGAGCAGTACTTC. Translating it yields CASSASPGGVYEQYF.

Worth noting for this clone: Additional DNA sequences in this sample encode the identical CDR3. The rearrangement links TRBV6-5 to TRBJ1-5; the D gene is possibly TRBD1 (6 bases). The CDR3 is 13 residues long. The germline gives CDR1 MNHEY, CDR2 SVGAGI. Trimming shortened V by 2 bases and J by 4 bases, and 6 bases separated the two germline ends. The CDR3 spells CASSYDRNQPQHF. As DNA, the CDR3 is TGTGCCAGCAGTTACGACAGGAATCAGCCCCAGCATTTT.

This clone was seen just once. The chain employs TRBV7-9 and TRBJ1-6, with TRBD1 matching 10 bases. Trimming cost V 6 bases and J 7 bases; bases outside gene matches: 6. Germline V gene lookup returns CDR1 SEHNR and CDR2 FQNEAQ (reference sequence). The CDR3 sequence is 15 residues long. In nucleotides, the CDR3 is TGTGCCAGCAGTCGGGACAGGGGTGACAATTCACCCCTCCACTTT. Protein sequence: CASSRDRGDNSPLHF.

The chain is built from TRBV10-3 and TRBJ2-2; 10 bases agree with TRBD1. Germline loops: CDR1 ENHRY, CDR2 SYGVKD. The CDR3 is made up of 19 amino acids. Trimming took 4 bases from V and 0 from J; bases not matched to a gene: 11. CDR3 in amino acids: CAISAGGTGDLTNTGELFF. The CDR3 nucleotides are TGTGCCATCAGTGCCGGGGGGACAGGGGACCTCACGAACACCGGGGAGCTGTTTTTT.

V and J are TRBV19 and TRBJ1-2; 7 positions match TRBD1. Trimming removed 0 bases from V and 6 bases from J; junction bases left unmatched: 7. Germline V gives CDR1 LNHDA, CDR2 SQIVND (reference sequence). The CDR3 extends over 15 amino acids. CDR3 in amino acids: CASSIDLAGGHGYTF. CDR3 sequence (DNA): TGTGCCAGTAGTATAGATCTGGCAGGGGGACATGGCTACACCTTC.

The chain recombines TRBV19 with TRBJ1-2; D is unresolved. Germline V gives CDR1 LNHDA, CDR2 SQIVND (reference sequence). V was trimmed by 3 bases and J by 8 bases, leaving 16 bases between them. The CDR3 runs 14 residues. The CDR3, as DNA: TGTGCCAGTAGTATGATGGAAAGAGGGAAGGGCTACACCTTC. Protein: CASSMMERGKGYTF.

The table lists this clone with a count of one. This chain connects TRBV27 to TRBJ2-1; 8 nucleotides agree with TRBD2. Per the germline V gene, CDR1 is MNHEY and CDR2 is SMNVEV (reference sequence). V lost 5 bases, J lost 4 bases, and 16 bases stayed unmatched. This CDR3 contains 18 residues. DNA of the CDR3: TGTGCCAGCAGTACGGGGGCCCTCGGGAGGGCCGGATACAATGAGCAGTTCTTC. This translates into CASSTGALGRAGYNEQFF.

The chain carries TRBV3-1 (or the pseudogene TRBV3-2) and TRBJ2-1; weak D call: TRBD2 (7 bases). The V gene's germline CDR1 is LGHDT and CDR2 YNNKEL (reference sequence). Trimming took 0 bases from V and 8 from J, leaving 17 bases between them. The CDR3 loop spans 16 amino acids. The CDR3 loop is CASSQDWGGQLDEQFF. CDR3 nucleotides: TGTGCCAGCAGCCAAGATTGGGGGGGCCAGTTGGATGAGCAGTTCTTC.

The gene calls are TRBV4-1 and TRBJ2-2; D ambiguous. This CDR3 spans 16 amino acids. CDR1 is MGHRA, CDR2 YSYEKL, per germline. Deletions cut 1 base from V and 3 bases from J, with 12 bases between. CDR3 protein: CASSQGQAFYTGELFF. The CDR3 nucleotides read TGCGCCAGCAGCCAAGGTCAGGCTTTCTACACCGGGGAGCTGTTTTTT.

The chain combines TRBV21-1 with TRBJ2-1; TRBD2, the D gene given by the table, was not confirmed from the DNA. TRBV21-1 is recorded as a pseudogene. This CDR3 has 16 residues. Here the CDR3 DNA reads TGTGCCAGCAGCACCCGTATAGCGGGCCTACTCAATGAGCAGTTCTTC. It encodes CASSTRIAGLLNEQFF.

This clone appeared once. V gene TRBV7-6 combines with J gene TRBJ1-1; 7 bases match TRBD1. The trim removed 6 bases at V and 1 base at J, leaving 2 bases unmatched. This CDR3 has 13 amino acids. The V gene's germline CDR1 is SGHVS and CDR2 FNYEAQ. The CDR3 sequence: CASRQGPNTEAFF. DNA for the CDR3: TGTGCCAGCAGACAGGGGCCGAACACTGAAGCTTTCTTT.

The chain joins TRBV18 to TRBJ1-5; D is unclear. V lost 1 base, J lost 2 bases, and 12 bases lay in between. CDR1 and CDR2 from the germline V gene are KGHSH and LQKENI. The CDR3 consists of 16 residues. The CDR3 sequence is CASSPQAKRGNQPQHF. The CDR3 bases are TGTGCCAGCTCACCACAAGCCAAGAGGGGCAATCAGCCCCAGCATTTT.